Following are 25 T cell receptor beta chains from one sample sequenced in a study of shared clonotypes between healthy human individuals. Clones were read by immunoSEQ multiplex PCR, and TCRdb kept only the in-frame ones, dropping some. The sample consists of 1.5 million to 2.5 million clones, just under 95% of them appearing once. Naivety among CD8 cells was defined by CD45RO negativity and positive CCR7 selection, thereby excluding terminally differentiated effector memory CD45RA+ cells. Sequenced: naive CD8+ T cells sorted from blood. The receptor set was obtained from a man aged 18 to 30 in good health.

This chain joins TRBV11-2 and TRBJ2-2; 7 bases are shared with TRBD2. Germline assignment: CDR1 SGHAT and CDR2 FQNNGV. Losses at the gene ends were 1 base for V and 8 bases for J; bases not matched to a gene: 10. The length of the CDR3 is 16 residues. The CDR3 DNA reads TGTGCCAGCAGCTTAGTTGGCGGGAGTTTGACTGGGGAGCTGTTTTTT. This translates into CASSLVGGSLTGELFF.

The rearrangement joins TRBV10-2 to TRBJ2-1; 7 bases match TRBD2. This CDR3 has 13 amino acids. The germline V gene encodes CDR1 WSHSY and CDR2 SAAADI. After removal of 2 bases from V and 10 bases from J, the junction contained 5 bases not matched to a gene. The CDR3 nucleotides read TGCGCCAGCAGTGAGGGACTAGGAATAGAGCAGTTCTTC. Its translation: CASSEGLGIEQFF.

Concerning this clone: The same CDR3 is also encoded by other DNA sequences in this sample. This chain joins TRBV2 and TRBJ2-7; D ambiguous. Between the trimmed V and J ends, which lost 1 base and 2 bases, there was a span of 9 bases. Germline V gives CDR1 SNHLY, CDR2 FYNNEI. The length of the CDR3 is 14 residues. CDR3 protein: CASSEGGITYEQYF. The CDR3 DNA sequence: TGTGCCAGCAGTGAAGGAGGTATAACCTACGAGCAGTACTTC.

V usage is TRBV7-9 and J usage is TRBJ1-2, with D possibly matching TRBD1 (6 bases). The CDR3 is made up of 13 amino acids. Germline assignment: CDR1 SEHNR and CDR2 FQNEAQ (reference sequence). Trimming took off 8 bases at V and 8 bases at J, with 18 bases between the two ends. The CDR3 DNA reads TGTGCCAGCGCCCCGGGACATCTGTTGGGCTACACCTTC. Translating it yields CASAPGHLLGYTF.

This chain connects TRBV6-1 to TRBJ1-1; 10 bases are a match to TRBD1. The CDR3 covers 14 residues. Germline V CDR1 and CDR2: MNHNS, SASEGT. Unmatched junction bases numbered 3, after V lost 3 bases and J lost 5 bases. CDR3 DNA sequence: TGTGCCAGCAGTGAGGGACAGGGGCGAACTGAAGCTTTCTTT. This encodes CASSEGQGRTEAFF.

The V gene is TRBV30, the J gene TRBJ2-5, with D uncertain. The length of the CDR3 is 12 residues. V gave up 3 bases and J gave up 4 bases, with 9 bases separating them. CDR1 is GTSNPN and CDR2 is SVGIG in the germline V gene (reference sequence). The CDR3 reads CAWSFGPETQYF. In DNA, the CDR3 is TGTGCCTGGAGCTTCGGGCCAGAGACCCAGTACTTC.

This CDR3 reads CATSSPLLGGLSGETQYF. In DNA form, the CDR3 reads TGTGCCACCAGCAGCCCACTCCTTGGGGGACTCTCGGGAGAGACCCAGTACTTC. The chain uses TRBV15 and TRBJ2-5; D is possibly TRBD2 (6 bases). Trimming took 3 bases from V and 4 from J, leaving 24 bases between them. The CDR3 loop spans 18 amino acids. Germline CDR1 and CDR2: LNHNV and YYDKDF (reference sequence). The variable domain in full, with the rest retrieved from reference TRBV15 and TRBJ2-5, is DAMVIQNPRYQVTQFGKPVTLSCSQTLNHNVMYWYQQKSSQAPKLLFHYYDKDFNNEADTPDNFQSRRPNTSFCFLDIRSPGLGDTAMYLCATSSPLLGGLSGETQYFGPGTRLLVL.

The CDR3, as DNA: TGTGCCAGCAGCTTAGTACTAGCGGAGGCCTACGAGCAGTACTTC. Translation: CASSLVLAEAYEQYF. V and J are TRBV13 and TRBJ2-7; 8 positions agree with TRBD2. The ends lost 1 base at V and 2 bases at J; junction bases unmatched: 4. The CDR3 has 15 residues. Germline V lookup: CDR1 PRHDT, CDR2 FYEKMQ (reference sequence).

The V and J genes are TRBV6-5 and TRBJ1-1; 10 nucleotides line up with TRBD1. Germline values: CDR1 MNHEY, CDR2 SVGAGI. The CDR3 consists of 15 residues. V lost 2 bases and J lost 8; bases outside the gene matches: 8. This CDR3 is CASSYTDRGRTEAFF. The CDR3 DNA is TGTGCCAGCAGTTACACAGACAGGGGGCGGACCGAAGCTTTCTTT.

The V call is TRBV19, the J call TRBJ2-1; TRBD2 agrees at 8 bases. The CDR3 spans 14 residues. V trimming: 5 bases; J trimming: 12 bases; junction bases outside the gene matches: 12. Germline-derived CDR1 and CDR2 are LNHDA and SQIVND (reference sequence). The CDR3: CASSPASGLTGQFF. The DNA for the CDR3 is TGTGCCAGTAGTCCGGCTAGCGGGCTAACCGGGCAGTTCTTC.

This clone was seen a single time. The rearrangement links TRBV9 to TRBJ2-5, with 8 bases that match TRBD2. Germline CDR1 and CDR2: SGDLS and YYNGEE. The length of the CDR3 is 17 residues. V shed 3 bases, J shed 4 bases, and the junction held 14 bases outside the gene matches. DNA for the CDR3: TGTGCCAGCAGCGCCCCTGGGGCGGGGGGAAACCCAGAGACCCAGTACTTC. This gives the protein CASSAPGAGGNPETQYF. The full variable domain, completed using reference TRBV9 and TRBJ2-5, is DSGVTQTPKHLITATGQRVTLRCSPRSGDLSVYWYQQSLDQGLQFLIQYYNGEERAKGNILERFSAQQFPDLHSELNLSSLELGDSALYFCASSAPGAGGNPETQYFGPGTRLLVL.

The DNA for the CDR3 is TGTGCCAGCAGAGAGCCGGGACTAGGGGCAGATACGCAGTATTTT. The encoded protein is CASREPGLGADTQYF. The chain employs TRBV6-1 and TRBJ2-3; 8 bases agree with TRBD2. V trimming: 6 bases; J trimming: 4 bases; junction bases outside the gene matches: 9. There are 15 residues in the CDR3. CDR1 MNHNS and CDR2 SASEGT come from the germline V gene.

This chain joins TRBV4-3 and TRBJ2-6; TRBD2 matches at 10 bases. The CDR3 spans 19 residues. Germline values: CDR1 LGHNA, CDR2 YSLEER. V was pared by 4 bases and J by 0 bases, with 9 bases of the junction left unmatched. This CDR3 reads CASSPKSLAGDSGANVLTF. The CDR3 DNA sequence: TGCGCCAGCAGCCCAAAGAGTCTAGCGGGAGACTCTGGGGCCAACGTCCTGACTTTC.

The genes are TRBV15 and TRBJ2-1; D gene unclear. Germline-derived CDR1 and CDR2 are LNHNV and YYDKDF (reference sequence). This CDR3 is 15 amino acids long. Deletions cut 3 bases from V and 7 bases from J, with 16 bases between. The CDR3 is CATSSGSIVGNEQFF. The CDR3 DNA sequence: TGTGCCACCAGCAGTGGAAGTATTGTGGGGAATGAGCAGTTCTTC.

V is TRBV28 and J is TRBJ2-7; 10 nucleotides align to TRBD2. The trim removed 7 bases at V and 5 bases at J, leaving 5 bases unmatched. CDR3 length equals 13 residues. The germline V gene has CDR1 MDHEN and CDR2 SYDVKM. This CDR3 reads CASNVLAGDEQYF. CDR3 sequence (DNA): TGTGCCAGCAACGTGCTAGCGGGGGACGAGCAGTACTTC.

Concerning this clone itself: The sample holds other DNA sequences that translate to the same CDR3. The chain links TRBV9 to TRBJ2-5, with D unresolved. V lost 0 bases and J 2 bases, leaving 8 bases between the germline ends. The CDR3 has 14 residues. Germline loops: CDR1 SGDLS, CDR2 YYNGEE. The CDR3 region is CASSVGGSQETQYF. The DNA for the CDR3 is TGTGCCAGCAGCGTAGGAGGATCACAAGAGACCCAGTACTTC.

The chain recombines TRBV5-6 with TRBJ2-7, with D perhaps matching TRBD2 (6 bases). Between the trimmed V and J ends, which lost 0 bases and 2 bases, there was a span of 15 bases. The CDR3 is made up of 16 amino acids. The germline V gene encodes CDR1 SGHDT and CDR2 YYEEEE. CDR3 sequence (DNA): TGTGCCAGCAGCTTGGCCGGAGGGTGGCGGACCTACGAGCAGTACTTC. It codes for CASSLAGGWRTYEQYF.

This sequence joins TRBV14 and TRBJ2-7, with 8 bases lining up with TRBD2. CDR3 size: 16 residues. Trimming cost V 4 bases and J 4 bases; bases outside gene matches: 12. In germline, CDR1 is SGHDN, CDR2 FVKESK. The CDR3 nucleotides read TGTGCCAGCAGCCTCCCGGGACTAGTTATCTCGTACGAGCAGTACTTC. Amino acids: CASSLPGLVISYEQYF.

For this clone: Other DNA sequences in the same sample also yield this CDR3. This chain's CDR3 is CASSDSGQGAYEQYF. The CDR3 nucleotides are TGCGCCAGCAGTGACTCGGGACAGGGGGCTTACGAGCAGTACTTC. This chain connects TRBV10-1 to TRBJ2-7, with 12 bases lining up with TRBD1. The CDR3 contains 15 residues. V trimming: 3 bases; J trimming: 4 bases; junction bases outside the gene matches: 4. Germline V gives CDR1 WNHNN, CDR2 SYGVQD (reference sequence).

The chain couples TRBV7-2 to TRBJ2-7; D is unclear. Trimming took off 5 bases at V and 5 bases at J, with 16 bases between the two ends. The CDR3 extends over 14 amino acids. CDR1 is SGHTA and CDR2 is FQGNSA in the germline V gene. CDR3 sequence (DNA): TGTGCCAGCAGCATGGAGTTCTTTGGGCACGAGCAGTACTTC. Translated: CASSMEFFGHEQYF.

This rearrangement joins TRBV9 to TRBJ1-1; TRBD1 matches 7 bases. The V segment lost 0 bases and the J segment 7 bases; nucleotides outside the gene matches: 12. Germline CDR1 and CDR2: SGDLS and YYNGEE. The CDR3 consists of 16 residues. As DNA, the CDR3 is TGTGCCAGCAGCGTAGAAGCAGGGGGTGGTCGTAATGAAGCTTTCTTT. As protein: CASSVEAGGGRNEAFF.

The genes are TRBV15 and TRBJ1-4; D is undetermined. Germline CDR1 LNHNV, CDR2 YYDKDF (reference sequence). V lost 9 bases to trimming and J lost 4 bases, with 12 bases between them. The CDR3 totals 13 residues. The CDR3 coding sequence is TGTGCCACTAGGACGGCCTATAATGAAAAACTGTTTTTT. Protein product: CATRTAYNEKLFF.

The chain joins TRBV4-3 to TRBJ2-7; D may be TRBD2 (6 bases). The CDR3 covers 16 residues. V was shortened by 0 bases and J by 3 bases, with 15 bases between the two germline ends. Per germline, CDR1 LGHNA and CDR2 YSLEER. CDR3 sequence reads: CASSQERDSGDYEQYF. CDR3 nucleotides: TGCGCCAGCAGCCAAGAAAGGGACTCGGGTGACTACGAGCAGTACTTC.

A single count supports this clone. This chain's CDR3 is CASSLGFGGAQETQYF. The CDR3 region has the DNA TGTGCCAGCAGCTTGGGGTTTGGCGGGGCCCAAGAGACCCAGTACTTC. The J gene is TRBJ2-5, the V gene TRBV7-8; TRBD2 might be the D (6 bases). Trimming removed 3 bases from V and 1 base from J, with 15 bases in between. CDR3 length: 16 residues. CDR1 is SGHVS, CDR2 FQNEAQ, per germline. The whole variable domain, remainder taken from reference TRBV7-8 and TRBJ2-5, is GAGVSQSPRYKVAKRGQDVALRCDPISGHVSLFWYQQALGQGPEFLTYFQNEAQLDKSGLPSDRFFAERPEGSVSTLKIQRTQQEDSAVYLCASSLGFGGAQETQYFGPGTRLLVL.

The chain joins TRBV9 to TRBJ2-7; 10 bases match TRBD2. CDR1 SGDLS and CDR2 YYNGEE come from the germline V gene. J lost 4 bases, V lost 4 bases, and 8 bases had no gene match. This CDR3 is built from 15 residues. The CDR3 DNA follows: TGTGCCAGCAGCCCCGAGCGGGGGGGGGAGTACGAGCAGTACTTC. It encodes CASSPERGGEYEQYF.